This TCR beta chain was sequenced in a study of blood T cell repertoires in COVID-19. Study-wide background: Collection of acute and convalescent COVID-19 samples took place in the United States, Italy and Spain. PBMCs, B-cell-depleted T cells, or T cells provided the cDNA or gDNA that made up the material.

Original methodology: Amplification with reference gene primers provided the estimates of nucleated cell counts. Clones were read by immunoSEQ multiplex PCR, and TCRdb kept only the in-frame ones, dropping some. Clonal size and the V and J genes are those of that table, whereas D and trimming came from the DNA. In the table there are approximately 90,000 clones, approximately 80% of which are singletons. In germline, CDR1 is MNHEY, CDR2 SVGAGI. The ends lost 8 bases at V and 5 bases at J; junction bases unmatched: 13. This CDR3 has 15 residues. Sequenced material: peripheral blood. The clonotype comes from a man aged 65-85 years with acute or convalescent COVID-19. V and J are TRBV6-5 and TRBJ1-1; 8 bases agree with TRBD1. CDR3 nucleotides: TGTGCCAGCGTTAGGAGACAGGGGTCTGATACTGAAGCTTTCTTT. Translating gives CASVRRQGSDTEAFF.